The rows below give T cell receptor beta chains drawn from one sample of a study of T-cell memory formation after mild COVID-19. TCRdb itself ran the 5' RACE reads through MiXCR, one entry per CDR3 protein. The sample has about 390,000 distinct CDR3 sequences, roughly 15% seen once. Sequencing used PBMCs or a T cell subset sorted from them (not recorded which). The receptors originated from a man between 18 and 35 years old who had mild COVID-19 (a few samples of this study predate the infection). Cell type and time point are not known. The CDR3 runs from the conserved cysteine through the conserved F or W. A D gene is named only where the DNA matches it firmly. Rows give clone size only sometimes, using once, few, many, or a class for an expanded clone.

TGCAGTGCTGACTTTAGGAAGGGCGTCGGCGAGCAGTACTTC CSADFRKGVGEQYF NA TRBJ2-7 TRBV20-1 NA
TGTGCCACCCACCGATCCACCAGCGCAGATACGCAGTATTTT CATHRSTSADTQYF NA TRBJ2-3 TRBV10-3 few
TGCAGTGCTAGAGAGGCGACCTCCAATAATTCACCCCTCCACTTT CSAREATSNNSPLHF NA TRBJ1-6 TRBV20-1 NA
TGTGCCAGCAGCTCAGGGACAGTCCAAGAGACCCAGTACTTC CASSSGTVQETQYF TRBD1 TRBJ2-5 TRBV7-6 few
TGTGCCACCAGCGGCCCAGGGACAGGGGAAGGGGGGGTAAAGAATGAGCAGTTCTTC CATSGPGTGEGGVKNEQFF TRBD1 TRBJ2-1 TRBV24-1 few
TGTGCCAGCAGCCAAGGACAGGCCAGCACAGATACGCAGTATTTT CASSQGQASTDTQYF NA TRBJ2-3 TRBV3-1 NA
TGTGCCAGCTCAACTAGCGGCTTCTCCTACGAGCAGTACTTC CASSTSGFSYEQYF TRBD2 TRBJ2-7 TRBV18 NA
TGTGCCAGCAGCCCCGGGACGGTCTCACCCCTCCACTTT CASSPGTVSPLHF NA TRBJ1-6 TRBV7-8 NA
TGTGCCAGCAGCCGAGACCGGGGGCCCTACGAGCAGTACTTC CASSRDRGPYEQYF NA TRBJ2-7 TRBV7-2 many
TGTGCCAGCAGGGCGGTTGGGAATTCACCCCTCCACTTT CASRAVGNSPLHF NA TRBJ1-6 TRBV6-6 NA
TGCGCCAGCAGCTTCACAGGACTGGAGCAGCCCCAGCATTTT CASSFTGLEQPQHF NA TRBJ1-5 TRBV5-1 many
TGCGCCAGCAAGGAAGGGTACCAAGAGACCCAGTACTTC CASKEGYQETQYF NA TRBJ2-5 TRBV5-1 few
TGCGCCAGCAACACCTCCCCTGGGCATTACAATGAGCAGTTCTTC CASNTSPGHYNEQFF NA TRBJ2-1 TRBV5-1 few
TGTGCCAGTACCGGCACGGGGGGCCGCAATCAGCCCCAGCATTTT CASTGTGGRNQPQHF NA TRBJ1-5 TRBV19 once
TGTGCCAGCAGTCCCTATTCAGAGATCTATGGCTACACCTTC CASSPYSEIYGYTF NA TRBJ1-2 TRBV28 few
TGCGCCAGCAGCTTGGATACAGGGATGCGGGAGCAGTACTTC CASSLDTGMREQYF NA TRBJ2-7 TRBV5-1 NA
TGTGCCAGCAGTTACCTGGCATTCCAAGAGACCCAGTACTTC CASSYLAFQETQYF NA TRBJ2-5 TRBV6-2/TRBV6-3 NA
TGTGCCAGCAGTTTGATGCTAGCGGGGGGGAGTACGCAGTATTTT CASSLMLAGGSTQYF TRBD2 TRBJ2-3 TRBV12-3/TRBV12-4 few
TGTGCCAGTAGTAGGCCCCGGTCTTGGTCGAACACTGAAGCTTTCTTT CASSRPRSWSNTEAFF NA TRBJ1-1 TRBV19 NA
TGTGCCAGCAGTGGCGTTCAGGGATATGGTTATGGCTACACCTTC CASSGVQGYGYGYTF NA TRBJ1-2 TRBV28 NA